The 21 T cell receptor beta chains below were found in one sample sequenced in a study of T cell repertoires and HLA-DP antigens. For these receptors, no antigen is known. TCRdb's table, derived via immunoSEQ multiplex PCR, lists solely in-frame clones and lacks some. The profile shows some 89,000 clones, approximately 86% of them singletons. The sample was CD4+ T cells from PBMCs. The receptor source for this set is a man in his forties or fifties in good health and CMV-seronegative.

This chain connects TRBV5-4 to TRBJ2-5; D is possibly TRBD2 (6 bases). The CDR3 contains 14 residues. CDR1 and CDR2 from the germline V gene are SGHNT and YYREEE (reference sequence). V was shortened by 4 bases and J by 5 bases, with 15 bases between the two germline ends. In DNA, the CDR3 is TGTGCCAGCAGCGCTGGCGGGGAATTGGAGACCCAGTACTTC. Amino acids: CASSAGGELETQYF. Using reference TRBV5-4 and TRBJ2-5 for the parts outside the CDR3, the full variable domain is ETGVTQSPTHLIKTRGQQVTLRCSSQSGHNTVSWYQQALGQGPQFIFQYYREEENGRGNFPPRFSGLQFPNYSSELNVNALELDDSALYLCASSAGGELETQYFGPGTRLLVL.

J is TRBJ1-2 and V is TRBV28; 7 bases are a match to TRBD1. Per the germline V gene, CDR1 is MDHEN and CDR2 is SYDVKM. Trimming removed 5 bases from V and 2 bases from J; junction bases left unmatched: 2. CDR3 length equals 13 residues. CDR3 coding DNA: TGTGCCAGCAGTGGACAGGAGAACTATGGCTACACCTTC. Protein: CASSGQENYGYTF.

The V and J genes are TRBV6-5 and TRBJ1-4, with TRBD1 matching 8 bases. The CDR3 covers 14 residues. The V gene's germline CDR1 is MNHEY and CDR2 SVGAGI. The J segment lost 8 bases and the V segment lost 7 bases, leaving 9 bases of the junction unmatched. CDR3 protein: CASTPRTGIEKLFF. CDR3 bases: TGTGCCAGCACCCCTCGGACAGGGATCGAAAAACTGTTTTTT.

This chain links TRBV5-1 with TRBJ2-1; 8 bases match TRBD1. The CDR3 totals 16 residues. Germline CDR1 is SGHRS and CDR2 is YFSETQ. The junction had 11 bases not matched to a gene; V was cut back by 0 bases and J by 9 bases. The CDR3 DNA reads TGCGCCAGCAGCTTGGTATCAGGGGGCGCAGTCACTGAGCAGTTCTTC. Residues: CASSLVSGGAVTEQFF.

The CDR3 bases are TGCGCCAGCAGCCTTACTGGAGGTGATTCTGGAAACACCATATATTTT. Encoded protein: CASSLTGGDSGNTIYF. The rearrangement links TRBV5-1 to TRBJ1-3; D gene uncertain. Germline lookup yields CDR1 SGHRS and CDR2 YFSETQ. V was shortened by 4 bases and J by 1 base, with 15 bases between the two germline ends. The CDR3 contains 16 residues.

The CDR3 DNA follows: TGTGCCAGCAGTCATACCCCCTCGTACTACGAGCAGTACTTC. It specifies CASSHTPSYYEQYF. The rearrangement uses TRBV6-6 and TRBJ2-7; D is uncertain. Germline CDR1 and CDR2: MNHNY and SVGAGI (reference sequence). This CDR3 contains 14 residues. Trimming removed 5 bases from V and 3 bases from J, with 14 bases in between.

The table lists this clone with a few counts. This chain uses TRBV7-2 with TRBJ1-1, with TRBD1 identical over 9 bases. The CDR3 loop spans 15 amino acids. Germline V lookup: CDR1 SGHTA, CDR2 FQGNSA. After removal of 1 base from V and 5 bases from J, the junction contained 5 bases not matched to a gene. The CDR3 loop reads CASSLVQGARTEAFF. The CDR3 DNA is TGTGCCAGCAGCTTAGTACAGGGGGCAAGGACTGAAGCTTTCTTT. Combining the CDR3 with reference TRBV7-2 and TRBJ1-1 gives the whole variable domain GAGVSQSPSNKVTEKGKDVELRCDPISGHTALYWYRQSLGQGLEFLIYFQGNSAPDKSGLPSDRFSAERTGGSVSTLTIQRTQQEDSAVYLCASSLVQGARTEAFFGQGTRLTVV.

V usage is TRBV10-3 and J usage is TRBJ2-5; D is unresolved. The CDR3 has 14 residues. CDR1 is ENHRY and CDR2 is SYGVKD in the germline V gene. The ends were cut back, 1 base at V and 1 base at J, with 7 bases in the middle. The chain's CDR3 is CAISELGSQETQYF. CDR3 bases: TGTGCCATCAGTGAGTTGGGTTCCCAAGAGACCCAGTACTTC.

This clone was counted once. This chain joins TRBV6-6 and TRBJ1-2; no firm D call. V was shortened by 6 bases and J by 5 bases, with 7 bases between the two germline ends. Per the germline V gene, CDR1 is MNHNY and CDR2 is SVGAGI (reference sequence). The CDR3 loop spans 11 amino acids. The CDR3: CASRGPYGYTF. CDR3 in DNA: TGTGCCAGCAGAGGACCGTATGGCTACACCTTC.

The chain combines TRBV11-2 with TRBJ2-3, with a possible D match to TRBD2 (5 bases). Germline CDR1 reads SGHAT; CDR2 reads FQNNGV. Trimming removed 1 base from V and 4 bases from J, with 9 bases in between. The CDR3 has 14 amino acids. In DNA, the CDR3 is TGTGCCAGCAGCTTAGGGCTAGCAGCAGATACGCAGTATTTT. It encodes CASSLGLAADTQYF.

The rearrangement uses TRBV30 and TRBJ1-4, with 7 bases identical to TRBD1. CDR3 length: 13 residues. The V gene end was trimmed by 7 bases and the J gene end by 8 bases; junction bases not matched to a gene: 10. CDR1 GTSNPN and CDR2 SVGIG come from the germline V gene (reference sequence). The CDR3 sequence: CASQTGLGEKLFF. The CDR3 region has the DNA TGTGCCTCCCAGACAGGGTTAGGGGAAAAACTGTTTTTT. Drawing the rest from reference TRBV30 and TRBJ1-4, the complete variable domain is SQTIHQWPATLVQPVGSPLSLECTVEGTSNPNLYWYRQAAGRGLQLLFYSVGIGQISSEVPQNLSASRPQDRQFILSSKKLLLSDSGFYLCASQTGLGEKLFFGSGTQLSVL.

The rearrangement uses TRBV2 and TRBJ2-7, with D possibly TRBD1 on 5 matching bases. V lost 5 bases and J 6 bases, leaving 11 bases between the germline ends. The CDR3 has 12 residues. Germline V lookup: CDR1 SNHLY, CDR2 FYNNEI. For the CDR3, the DNA is TGTGCCAGCAGTCATCAGACAGCCGAGCAGTACTTC. Protein sequence: CASSHQTAEQYF. The whole variable domain, filled in from reference TRBV2 and TRBJ2-7, reads EPEVTQTPSHQVTQMGQEVILRCVPISNHLYFYWYRQILGQKVEFLVSFYNNEISEKSEIFDDQFSVERPDGSNFTLKIRSTKLEDSAMYFCASSHQTAEQYFGPGTRLTVT.

J is TRBJ2-7 and V is TRBV28; 9 bases agree with TRBD1. Losses at the gene ends were 1 base for V and 4 bases for J; bases not matched to a gene: 5. CDR1 and CDR2 from the germline V gene are MDHEN and SYDVKM. This CDR3 is 15 amino acids long. CDR3 DNA: TGTGCCAGCAGTTTATTCGGGACAGGGCGGTACGAGCAGTACTTC. Its protein product is CASSLFGTGRYEQYF.

This clone was seen only once. V usage is TRBV9 and J usage is TRBJ2-2, with a weak D call TRBD2 (5 bases). The length of the CDR3 is 15 residues. Germline assignment: CDR1 SGDLS and CDR2 YYNGEE. With 0 bases removed from V and 5 bases from J, the gap between germline ends came to 11 bases. CDR3 loop: CASSVASTGTGELFF. For the CDR3, the DNA is TGTGCCAGCAGCGTAGCGTCTACGGGGACCGGGGAGCTGTTTTTT.

The gene calls are TRBV7-8 and TRBJ2-5; 11 bases map to TRBD2. J gave up 1 base and V 5 bases, and 6 bases lay outside the gene matches. CDR3 length: 16 amino acids. CDR1 SGHVS and CDR2 FQNEAQ come from the germline V gene. The CDR3 sequence is CASSGQTSGAQETQYF. In DNA form, the CDR3 reads TGTGCCAGCAGCGGGCAGACTAGCGGGGCCCAAGAGACCCAGTACTTC.

The rearrangement joins TRBV5-1 to TRBJ1-4; D unclear. The V gene lost 3 bases and the J gene lost 6 bases, with 6 bases spanning the gap. Per germline, CDR1 SGHRS and CDR2 YFSETQ. This CDR3 is 12 amino acids long. CDR3 region: CASSSGDEKLFF. CDR3 DNA sequence: TGCGCCAGCAGCTCCGGCGATGAAAAACTGTTTTTT.

V and J are TRBV6-5 and TRBJ2-7; either TRBD1 or TRBD2 may supply D (6 bases each). Germline CDR1 is MNHEY and CDR2 is SVGAGI. V was clipped by 2 bases and J by 5 bases, with 13 bases between them. This CDR3 is 14 amino acids long. CDR3 loop: CASSYGGLQNEQYF. CDR3 coding DNA: TGTGCCAGCAGTTACGGGGGGCTCCAAAACGAGCAGTACTTC.

The chain recombines TRBV7-2 with TRBJ1-6; D unclear. With 6 bases removed from V and 2 bases from J, the gap between germline ends came to 11 bases. Germline-derived CDR1 and CDR2 are SGHTA and FQGNSA. This CDR3 region has 15 residues. CDR3 protein: CASRTQTPYNSPLHF. The CDR3 DNA reads TGTGCCAGCAGAACTCAGACTCCCTATAATTCACCCCTCCACTTT.

CDR3 sequence (DNA): TGCAGCGGTGGACGGGCCGGAGAGACCCAGTACTTC. Translated, it gives CSGGRAGETQYF. The chain recombines TRBV29-1 with TRBJ2-5; D is undetermined. Between the trimmed V and J ends, which lost 7 bases and 4 bases, there was a span of 13 bases. CDR1 and CDR2 (germline): SQVTM, ANQGSEA. The CDR3 consists of 12 residues.

This rearrangement joins TRBV19 to TRBJ2-7, with 7 nucleotides matching TRBD2. After removal of 5 bases from V and 0 bases from J, the junction contained 7 bases not matched to a gene. CDR3 length: 15 amino acids. CDR1 and CDR2 (germline): LNHDA, SQIVND (reference sequence). The CDR3: CASSRRGESSYEQYF. Written as DNA, the CDR3 is TGTGCCAGTAGTCGCCGGGGGGAGAGCTCCTACGAGCAGTACTTC.

The chain links TRBV15 to TRBJ2-2; weak D call: TRBD1 (6 bases). Germline V lookup: CDR1 LNHNV, CDR2 YYDKDF (reference sequence). This CDR3 spans 16 amino acids. V was clipped by 0 bases and J by 1 base, with 9 bases between them. For the CDR3, the DNA is TGTGCCACCAGCAGAGATGGGGGCCGGAACACCGGGGAGCTGTTTTTT. Translated, it gives CATSRDGGRNTGELFF.